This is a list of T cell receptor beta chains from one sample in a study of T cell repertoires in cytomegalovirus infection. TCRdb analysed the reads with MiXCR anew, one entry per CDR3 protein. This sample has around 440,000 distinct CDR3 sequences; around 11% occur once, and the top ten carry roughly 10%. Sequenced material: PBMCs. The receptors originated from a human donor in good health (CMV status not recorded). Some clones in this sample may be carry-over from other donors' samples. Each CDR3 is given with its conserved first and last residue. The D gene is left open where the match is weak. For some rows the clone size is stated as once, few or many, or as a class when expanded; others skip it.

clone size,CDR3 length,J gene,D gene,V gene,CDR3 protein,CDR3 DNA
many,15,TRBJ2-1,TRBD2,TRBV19,CASRVSGSSYNEQFF,TGTGCCAGTAGGGTGAGCGGGAGCTCCTACAATGAGCAGTTCTTC
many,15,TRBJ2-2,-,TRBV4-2,CASSHPGQNTGELFF,TGTGCCAGCAGCCATCCGGGACAGAACACCGGGGAGCTGTTTTTT
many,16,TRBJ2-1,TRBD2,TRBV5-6,CASSLAPAGVNNEQFF,TGTGCCAGCAGCTTGGCCCCAGCGGGGGTGAACAATGAGCAGTTCTTC
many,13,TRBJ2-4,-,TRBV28,CASSRQDRNIQYF,TGTGCCAGCAGCAGACAGGATCGGAACATTCAGTACTTC
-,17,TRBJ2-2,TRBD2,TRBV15,CATSRSFLAGEGGELFF,TGTGCCACCAGCAGGTCCTTTTTAGCGGGTGAAGGCGGGGAGCTGTTTTTT
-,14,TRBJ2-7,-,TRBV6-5,CASSSHKVDYEQYF,TGTGCCAGCAGCTCCCACAAAGTGGACTACGAGCAGTACTTC
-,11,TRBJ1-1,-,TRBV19,CASSTGAEAFF,TGTGCCAGTAGTACAGGGGCTGAAGCTTTCTTT
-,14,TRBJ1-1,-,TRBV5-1,CASSLTSANTEAFF,TGCGCCAGCAGCTTAACATCAGCTAACACTGAAGCTTTCTTT
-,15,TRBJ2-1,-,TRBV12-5,CASGFSGHVDNEQFF,TGTGCTAGTGGTTTCAGCGGGCACGTCGACAATGAGCAGTTCTTC
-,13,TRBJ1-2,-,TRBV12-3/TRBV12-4,CASSPTRKNGYTF,TGTGCCAGCAGTCCCACCCGGAAAAATGGCTACACCTTC
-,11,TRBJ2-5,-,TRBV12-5,CASGLLETQYF,TGTGCTAGTGGCCTATTGGAGACCCAGTACTTC
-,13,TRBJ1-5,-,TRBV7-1,CASRPDNSQPQHF,TGTGCCAGCAGACCGGACAACAGTCAGCCCCAGCATTTT
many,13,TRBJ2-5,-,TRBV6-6,CASTRSGGETQYF,TGTGCCAGCACAAGGAGTGGGGGAGAGACCCAGTACTTC
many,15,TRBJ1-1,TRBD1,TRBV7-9,CASSPPGQPNTEAFF,TGTGCCAGCAGCCCCCCGGGACAGCCGAACACTGAAGCTTTCTTT
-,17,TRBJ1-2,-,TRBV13,CASSSDQAGTSNYGYTF,TGTGCCAGCAGTTCCGACCAGGCGGGGACGTCTAACTATGGCTACACCTTC
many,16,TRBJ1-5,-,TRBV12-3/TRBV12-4,CASSPPLSMNAQPQHF,TGTGCCAGCAGTCCCCCACTGTCAATGAATGCTCAGCCCCAGCATTTT
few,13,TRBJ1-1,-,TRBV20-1,CSARDIRNTEAFF,TGCAGTGCTAGAGACATTCGGAACACTGAAGCTTTCTTT
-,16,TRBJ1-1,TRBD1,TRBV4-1,CASSQGDRGLSTEAFF,TGCGCCAGCAGCCAGGGGGACAGGGGGCTGAGCACTGAAGCTTTCTTT
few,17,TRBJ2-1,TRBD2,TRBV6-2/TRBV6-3,CASRTGTSGGAYNEQFF,TGTGCCAGCAGAACCGGGACTAGCGGGGGGGCTTACAATGAGCAGTTCTTC
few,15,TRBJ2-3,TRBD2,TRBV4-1,CASSQGVAGPLAQYF,TGCGCCAGCAGCCAAGGGGTAGCGGGACCCTTGGCGCAGTATTTT
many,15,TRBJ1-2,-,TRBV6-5,CASSYDSTTNYGYTF,TGTGCCAGCAGTTACGACAGCACAACTAACTATGGCTACACCTTC
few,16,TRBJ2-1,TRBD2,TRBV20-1,CSARDLWEGSFDEQFF,TGCAGTGCTAGAGATCTGTGGGAGGGAAGTTTCGATGAGCAGTTCTTC
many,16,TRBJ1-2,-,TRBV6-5,CASSYSPPTGLYGYTF,TGTGCCAGCAGTTACTCCCCGCCTACAGGGCTGTATGGCTACACCTTC
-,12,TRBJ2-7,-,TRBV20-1,CSARGDKYEQYF,TGCAGTGCTAGGGGGGACAAATACGAGCAGTACTTC
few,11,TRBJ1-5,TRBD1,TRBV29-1,CSVDLGTGQHF,TGCAGCGTTGACCTCGGGACAGGCCAGCATTTT
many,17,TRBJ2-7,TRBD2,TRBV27,CASSTAGGLAGTEEQYF,TGTGCCAGCAGCACCGCTGGGGGACTAGCGGGAACGGAGGAGCAGTACTTC